This T cell receptor (beta chain) appears in the sequencing data of a study of blood T cells in healthy people across ages. Study-wide findings and caveats: Older individuals had lower TCR beta diversity per million T cells (the decline was roughly linear).

This clonotype was seen repeatedly, ten times or more. Antigen: not known. The use of a sample-barcoded 5' primer and a J-beta primer mix characterized a second PCR of about 6 to 11 cycles. A single record per CDR3 protein comes from TCRdb applying MiXCR to the 5' RACE reads. Among 650,000 to 1,000,000 distinct CDR3 sequences listed, roughly 34% were seen once. Peripheral blood samples of around 9.3 milliliters were drawn from each donor. This receptor was taken from a man between 18 and 35 years old in good health. Source material: blood.

CDR3 loop: CASSQGGTVGYTF. Written as DNA, the CDR3 is TGCGCCAGCAGCCAAGGGGGGACGGTCGGCTACACCTTC. The chain links TRBV4-1 to TRBJ1-2, with D perhaps matching TRBD1 (5 bases). The V gene's germline CDR1 is MGHRA and CDR2 YSYEKL. The CDR3 sequence is 13 residues long. V was trimmed by 1 base and J by 8 bases, leaving 11 bases between them.